This T cell receptor beta chain comes out of a study of T-cell memory formation after mild COVID-19. From germline, CDR1 is SGDLS and CDR2 YYNGEE. The V end lost 3 bases, the J end lost 8 bases, and 18 bases lay between the germline ends. The CDR3 is made up of 16 amino acids. This clonotype was picked up a small number of times. What it binds is unknown. Regarding the study as a whole: Memory sampled before infection contained some responding clones, suggesting cross-reactive memory joined. Among contracting clones, CD4+ were mainly CM/EM and CD8+ enriched in EMRA. Clones contracting across day 15 to 85 had a balanced CD4/CD8 profile; later expanding clones leaned CD4+. The SARS-CoV-2 specificity of second-wave clones reaching peak at day 37 remained unverified.

TCRdb independently ran MiXCR on the 5' RACE reads; one entry per CDR3 protein. The profile covers 150,000 to 200,000 distinct CDR3 sequences, with 20% to 25% appearing a single time and about 23% taken by the ten largest. The V gene is TRBV9, the J gene TRBJ1-6; tentatively, D is TRBD1 (6 bases). The clonotype originates from an adult woman who had mild COVID-19 (a few samples of this study predate the infection). Cell type and time point are not known. The material sequenced was PBMCs or a T cell subset sorted from them (not recorded which). The CDR3 reads CASSAEQGPNDSPLHF. DNA for the CDR3: TGTGCCAGCAGCGCTGAACAGGGCCCGAACGATTCACCCCTCCACTTT. The full variable domain, completed using reference TRBV9 and TRBJ1-6, is DSGVTQTPKHLITATGQRVTLRCSPRSGDLSVYWYQQSLDQGLQFLIQYYNGEERAKGNILERFSAQQFPDLHSELNLSSLELGDSALYFCASSAEQGPNDSPLHFGNGTRLTVT.